This entry lists 25 T cell receptor beta chains sequenced from one sample in a study of radiation and T cells in renal cell carcinoma. Clones were read by immunoSEQ multiplex PCR, and TCRdb kept only the in-frame ones, dropping some. The sample lists 100,000 to 150,000 clones; 81% were seen once. Time point given: blood 2 weeks post-SBRT. The treatment: 15 Gy SBRT to primary tumor, nephrectomy 4 weeks later. Here the sequenced sample was blood, taken from a patient whose treatment included radiotherapy and nephrectomy. Receptors originate from a woman between 55 and 75 years old with renal cell carcinoma.

This clone was seen ten or more times. The chain employs TRBV11-2 and TRBJ2-7; D unresolved. The ends were cut back, 2 bases at V and 4 bases at J, with 15 bases in the middle. The CDR3 is 15 residues long. CDR1 and CDR2 from the germline V gene are SGHAT and FQNNGV. The chain's CDR3 is CASSLSSAGPYEQYF. The CDR3 coding sequence is TGTGCCAGCAGCTTATCATCGGCAGGACCTTACGAGCAGTACTTC.

The rearrangement uses TRBV7-9 and TRBJ1-3; D call uncertain. The germline gives CDR1 SEHNR, CDR2 FQNEAQ (reference sequence). V lost 0 bases, J lost 3 bases, and 0 bases lay in between. The length of the CDR3 is 12 residues. For the CDR3, the DNA is TGTGCCAGCAGCTTAGCTGGAAACACCATATATTTT. It yields the protein CASSLAGNTIYF.

The chain has TRBV7-3 and TRBJ2-1, with TRBD2 matching 10 bases. The J segment lost 9 bases and the V segment lost 3 bases, leaving 5 bases of the junction unmatched. The CDR3 sequence is 14 residues long. Per the germline V gene, CDR1 is SGHTA and CDR2 is FQGTGA. The CDR3, as DNA: TGTGCCAGCAGCTTCTTACTAGCGGGGAGTGAGCAGTTCTTC. Translating it yields CASSFLLAGSEQFF. The full variable domain, completed using reference TRBV7-3 and TRBJ2-1, is GAGVSQTPSNKVTEKGKYVELRCDPISGHTALYWYRQSLGQGPEFLIYFQGTGAADDSGLPNDRFFAVRPEGSVSTLKIQRTERGDSAVYLCASSFLLAGSEQFFGPGTRLTVL.

V gene TRBV7-2 combines with J gene TRBJ1-5, with D possibly TRBD1 on 6 matching bases. The CDR3 extends over 16 amino acids. V lost 1 base, J lost 1 base, and 11 bases lay in between. Germline assignment: CDR1 SGHTA and CDR2 FQGNSA. CDR3 bases: TGTGCCAGCAGCTTAGTAGGGGGTTCAAGCAATCAGCCCCAGCATTTT. It yields the protein CASSLVGGSSNQPQHF.

V and J are TRBV7-9 and TRBJ2-7; TRBD1 agrees at 8 bases. J gave up 2 bases and V 4 bases, and 13 bases lay outside the gene matches. The CDR3 consists of 17 residues. The germline V gene has CDR1 SEHNR and CDR2 FQNEAQ (reference sequence). The chain's CDR3 is CASSSGQGRGTPYEQYF. The CDR3 DNA sequence: TGTGCCAGCAGCTCAGGACAGGGAAGGGGAACCCCCTACGAGCAGTACTTC.

Comment on this clone: The same CDR3 arises from other DNA sequences in this sample as well. The chain employs TRBV13 and TRBJ2-5; the match to TRBD1 covers 10 bases. Trimming cost V 5 bases and J 4 bases; bases outside gene matches: 4. The CDR3 is 14 amino acids. The germline V gene encodes CDR1 PRHDT and CDR2 FYEKMQ (reference sequence). The CDR3 nucleotides are TGTGCCAGCAGCCCACGGACAGGGGGAGAGACCCAGTACTTC. Protein sequence: CASSPRTGGETQYF.

This rearrangement joins TRBV28 to TRBJ2-7; maybe TRBD1 (6 bases). Trimming pared 1 base from V and 2 bases from J, leaving 12 bases between. Germline CDR1 reads MDHEN; CDR2 reads SYDVKM. This CDR3 has 15 residues. In DNA, the CDR3 is TGTGCCAGCAGTTTATTACCCGGGACAACCTACGAGCAGTACTTC. It specifies CASSLLPGTTYEQYF.

The chain couples TRBV15 to TRBJ2-1; D is unclear. Trimming cost V 1 base and J 5 bases, with 15 bases left between them. CDR1 is LNHNV, CDR2 YYDKDF, per germline (reference sequence). The CDR3 extends over 16 amino acids. The DNA for the CDR3 is TGTGCCACCAGCAGAGCTAAGTGGGTTCCAGACAATGAGCAGTTCTTC. Protein product: CATSRAKWVPDNEQFF.

The genes are TRBV5-1 and TRBJ2-4; 8 bases line up with TRBD2. This CDR3 is built from 17 residues. Trimming at V came to 3 bases and at J to 3 bases, leaving 11 bases not matched to a gene. CDR1 and CDR2 (germline): SGHRS, YFSETQ. The chain's CDR3 is CASSSSGPRLGKNIQYF. The DNA of the CDR3 is TGCGCCAGCAGCTCTAGCGGGCCTCGCCTGGGCAAAAACATTCAGTACTTC.

The genes are TRBV29-1 and TRBJ1-2; D is undetermined. Per germline, CDR1 SQVTM and CDR2 ANQGSEA. This CDR3 has 11 amino acids. V lost 4 bases and J lost 4, with 7 bases in between. The CDR3 nucleotides are TGCAGCGTTGGTGGAACCTATGGCTACACCTTC. This encodes CSVGGTYGYTF.

The rearrangement links TRBV11-1 to TRBJ2-7; 11 positions agree with TRBD2. Germline V lookup: CDR1 SGHAT, CDR2 FQDESV (reference sequence). V dropped 4 bases and J dropped 5; count of bases not matched to a gene: 4. CDR3 length equals 14 residues. The CDR3 bases are TGTGCCAGCAGCTGGTTAGCGGGAGGGGACGAGCAGTACTTC. Encoded protein: CASSWLAGGDEQYF.

This chain links TRBV13 with TRBJ1-1; no reliable D call. CDR1 is PRHDT, CDR2 FYEKMQ, per germline (reference sequence). The V and J ends lost 0 bases and 6 bases respectively, with 14 bases between them. CDR3 length: 15 amino acids. The CDR3 coding sequence is TGTGCCAGCAGCTTAGGCCTGGTACCGGGCCCTGAAGCTTTCTTT. It is translated as CASSLGLVPGPEAFF.

The chain recombines TRBV6-1 with TRBJ1-1; 12 bases are a match to TRBD1. Germline V gives CDR1 MNHNS, CDR2 SASEGT. V was clipped by 6 bases and J by 10 bases; unmatched bases: 12. The CDR3 covers 15 residues. DNA for the CDR3: TGTGCCAGCAGGCCTATGGGACAGGGGGCGACGAGAGCTTTCTTT. This encodes CASRPMGQGATRAFF.

The chain recombines TRBV27 with TRBJ1-2; D uncertain. V shed 0 bases and J shed 0 bases, with 8 bases lying between them. This CDR3 is 15 amino acids long. Germline V gives CDR1 MNHEY, CDR2 SMNVEV (reference sequence). CDR3 coding DNA: TGTGCCAGCAGTTTATCGGCACCGACTAACTATGGCTACACCTTC. As protein: CASSLSAPTNYGYTF.

The chain uses TRBV10-2 and TRBJ2-3; D possibly corresponds to TRBD2 (5 bases). CDR1 is WSHSY and CDR2 is SAAADI in the germline V gene. Trimming removed 3 bases at V and 4 bases at J, with 11 bases between. The CDR3 has 14 amino acids. The CDR3 here is CASSDARRADTQYF. CDR3 coding DNA: TGCGCCAGCAGTGATGCCCGGCGGGCAGATACGCAGTATTTT.

This chain links TRBV5-1 with TRBJ1-2; TRBD1 agrees at 8 bases. CDR3 size: 14 residues. Germline lookup yields CDR1 SGHRS and CDR2 YFSETQ. The J segment lost 5 bases and the V segment lost 3 bases, leaving 6 bases of the junction unmatched. CDR3 region: CASSSDRGRYGYTF. In DNA, the CDR3 is TGCGCCAGCAGCTCCGACAGGGGCAGATATGGCTACACCTTC.

The rearrangement uses TRBV4-3 and TRBJ1-1; tentatively, D is TRBD1 (5 bases). The germline V gene has CDR1 LGHNA and CDR2 YSLEER. V was trimmed by 4 bases and J by 6 bases, leaving 18 bases between them. The CDR3 runs to 15 residues. The CDR3 DNA follows: TGCGCCAGCAGCCGTGGGGAGTCGCAGGGCTCTGAAGCTTTCTTT. It yields the protein CASSRGESQGSEAFF.

V and J are TRBV6-1 and TRBJ1-2; the D gene is possibly TRBD1 (6 bases). The germline V gene has CDR1 MNHNS and CDR2 SASEGT. V was pared by 5 bases and J by 8 bases, with 15 bases between. CDR3 length: 13 residues. This CDR3 is CASSNHGGLGYTF. The CDR3 nucleotides read TGTGCCAGCAGTAATCACGGGGGGCTAGGCTACACCTTC.

Here the CDR3 reads CASSLGLAGDSGANVLTF. The CDR3 region has the DNA TGTGCCAGCAGCTTAGGGCTAGCGGGGGACTCTGGGGCCAACGTCCTGACTTTC. The gene calls are TRBV11-3 and TRBJ2-6; 10 bases are shared with TRBD2. With 1 base clipped from V and 0 bases from J, the junction kept 3 bases outside the gene matches. CDR1 and CDR2 (germline): SGHNT, YENEEA. This CDR3 is 18 amino acids long.

The chain employs TRBV15 and TRBJ2-1; 8 nucleotides align to TRBD2. Trimming at V came to 0 bases and at J to 9 bases, leaving 10 bases not matched to a gene. The CDR3 sequence is 16 residues long. Germline assignment: CDR1 LNHNV and CDR2 YYDKDF (reference sequence). Here the CDR3 DNA reads TGTGCCACCAGCAGAGATATAGGGCGGGAGGTGGGTGAGCAGTTCTTC. Translation: CATSRDIGREVGEQFF.

V gene TRBV28 combines with J gene TRBJ1-4; possibly TRBD1 for D (5 bases). Germline CDR1 and CDR2: MDHEN and SYDVKM. V lost 6 bases and J lost 0, with 8 bases in between. The CDR3 runs to 14 residues. The CDR3 protein is CASRWGATNEKLFF. The CDR3 DNA reads as TGTGCCAGCAGGTGGGGGGCAACTAATGAAAAACTGTTTTTT.

V gene TRBV10-3 combines with J gene TRBJ2-3; weak D call: TRBD1 (6 bases). Germline V gene data show CDR1 as ENHRY and CDR2 as SYGVKD. Between the trimmed V and J ends, which lost 3 bases and 3 bases, there was a span of 13 bases. CDR3 size: 15 residues. The CDR3 region has the DNA TGTGCCATCAGTGAAAGGGACACGACAACAGATACGCAGTATTTT. The encoded protein is CAISERDTTTDTQYF.

The chain recombines TRBV5-1 with TRBJ2-2; D perhaps matches TRBD2 (6 bases). CDR1 is SGHRS, CDR2 YFSETQ, per germline. V lost 0 bases, J lost 3 bases, and 12 bases lay in between. CDR3 size: 16 residues. The CDR3 sequence is CASSLAGVGDTGELFF. The CDR3 DNA is TGCGCCAGCAGCTTGGCGGGAGTAGGTGACACCGGGGAGCTGTTTTTT.

The count of this clone is one. This chain uses TRBV5-1 with TRBJ1-2, with D tentatively TRBD1 (5 bases). The CDR3 contains 18 residues. Trimming pared 4 bases from V and 2 bases from J, leaving 24 bases between. Germline V gives CDR1 SGHRS, CDR2 YFSETQ. The CDR3 bases are TGCGCCAGCAGCCATAATACCCGGGAGGGGCTGGGGAACTATGGCTACACCTTC. The encoded protein is CASSHNTREGLGNYGYTF.

The chain carries TRBV5-6 and TRBJ1-4, with TRBD1 as a possible D gene (5 bases). The CDR3 is made up of 13 amino acids. V dropped 3 bases and J dropped 8 bases, with 11 bases sitting between them. Per germline, CDR1 SGHDT and CDR2 YYEEEE. CDR3 amino acids: CASSSGTREKLFF. DNA of the CDR3: TGTGCCAGCAGCTCCGGGACCAGGGAAAAACTGTTTTTT. The full variable domain, its missing parts supplied by reference TRBV5-6 and TRBJ1-4, is DAGVTQSPTHLIKTRGQQVTLRCSPKSGHDTVSWYQQALGQGPQFIFQYYEEEERQRGNFPDRFSGHQFPNYSSELNVNALLLGDSALYLCASSSGTREKLFFGSGTQLSVL.